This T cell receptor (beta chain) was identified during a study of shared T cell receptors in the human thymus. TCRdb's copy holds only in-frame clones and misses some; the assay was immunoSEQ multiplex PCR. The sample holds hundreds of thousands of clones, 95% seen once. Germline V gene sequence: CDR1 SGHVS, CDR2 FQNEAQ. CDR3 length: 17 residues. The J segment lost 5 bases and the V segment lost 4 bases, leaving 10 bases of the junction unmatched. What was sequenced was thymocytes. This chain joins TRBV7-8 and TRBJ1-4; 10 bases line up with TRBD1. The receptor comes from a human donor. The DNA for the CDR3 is TGTGCCAGCAGCTCGACAGGGGGCGCGAAACACAATGAAAAACTGTTTTTT. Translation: CASSSTGGAKHNEKLFF.